This T cell receptor (beta chain) was profiled in a study of post-analysis software for immune sequencing data. Turning to the study itself: Clinical courses comprised relapsing-remitting, secondary progressive and progressive-relapsing multiple sclerosis. General study points: Clustering by F measure revealed strong co-clustering among samples prepared together in one batch. Controls had lower frequencies than patients of 4 or 5 TRBV segments, which included TRBV5-6, TRBV5-1 and TRBV20-1. Versus controls, multiple sclerosis patients showed significantly lower diversity (normalized Chao1).

Unique molecular identifiers featured in each of the TCR beta cDNA libraries. Input of roughly 1 to 11 million T cells yielded about half a million cDNA molecules. Each CDR3 protein gets one entry after TCRdb re-called the PCR reads with MiXCR. This repertoire shows 350,000 to 500,000 distinct CDR3 sequences, about 40% found once; its top ten account for less than 10%. The V and J ends lost 7 bases and 7 bases respectively, with 19 bases between them. The CDR3 totals 14 residues. The germline V gene encodes CDR1 MDHEN and CDR2 SYDVKM. Concerning this clonotype itself: Its antigen is undetermined.

Material for sequencing was blood. The TCR sequence derives from a girl aged 2 to 10 with multiple sclerosis. The chain couples TRBV28 to TRBJ1-2; maybe TRBD1 (5 bases). Here the CDR3 reads CASNTIQGSGGYTF. The CDR3 coding sequence is TGTGCCAGCAACACAATTCAGGGTAGCGGTGGCTACACCTTC.